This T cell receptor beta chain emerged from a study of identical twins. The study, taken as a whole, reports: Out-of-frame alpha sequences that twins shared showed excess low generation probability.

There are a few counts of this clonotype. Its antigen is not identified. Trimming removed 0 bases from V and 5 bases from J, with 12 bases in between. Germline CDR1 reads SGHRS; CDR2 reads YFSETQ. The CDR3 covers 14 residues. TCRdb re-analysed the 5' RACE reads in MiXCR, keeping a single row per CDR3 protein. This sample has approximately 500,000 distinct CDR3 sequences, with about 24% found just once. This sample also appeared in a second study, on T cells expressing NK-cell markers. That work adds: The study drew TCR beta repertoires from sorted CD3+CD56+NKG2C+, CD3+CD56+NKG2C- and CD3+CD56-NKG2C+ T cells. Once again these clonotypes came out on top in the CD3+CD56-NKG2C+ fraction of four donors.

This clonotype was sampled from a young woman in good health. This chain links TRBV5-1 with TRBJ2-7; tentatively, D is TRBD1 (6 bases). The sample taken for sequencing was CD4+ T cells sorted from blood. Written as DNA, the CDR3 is TGCGCCAGCAGCTTGGGACAGGATTTCCACGAGCAGTACTTC. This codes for CASSLGQDFHEQYF.